This T cell receptor (beta chain) was recovered during a study of beta chain features in type 1 diabetes. Study results and limitations: Shortening that was moderate but significant affected the TCRB CDR3s of Type 1 diabetes patients in all four CD4+ subsets.

The CDR3 has 14 residues. Germline assignment: CDR1 GTSNPN and CDR2 SVGIG (reference sequence). With V trimmed by 2 bases and J by 4 bases, 5 bases remained unmatched. Details on this clone: Its antigen is not identified.

Reverse transcribing all isolated RNA meant expressed TCRB transcripts were sequenced. Generated by immunoSEQ multiplex PCR, the TCRdb table keeps only in-frame clones and is missing some. The repertoire includes around 56,000 clones, about 50% of them detected once, and around 2.6% sits in the top ten. The receptor comes from a woman in her thirties or forties with type 1 diabetes. Sequenced material: Tregs from blood. The chain recombines TRBV30 with TRBJ1-5, with 7 bases matching TRBD1. The CDR3 loop reads CAWSQGTVNQPQHF. For the CDR3, the DNA is TGTGCCTGGAGTCAAGGGACAGTAAATCAGCCCCAGCATTTT.